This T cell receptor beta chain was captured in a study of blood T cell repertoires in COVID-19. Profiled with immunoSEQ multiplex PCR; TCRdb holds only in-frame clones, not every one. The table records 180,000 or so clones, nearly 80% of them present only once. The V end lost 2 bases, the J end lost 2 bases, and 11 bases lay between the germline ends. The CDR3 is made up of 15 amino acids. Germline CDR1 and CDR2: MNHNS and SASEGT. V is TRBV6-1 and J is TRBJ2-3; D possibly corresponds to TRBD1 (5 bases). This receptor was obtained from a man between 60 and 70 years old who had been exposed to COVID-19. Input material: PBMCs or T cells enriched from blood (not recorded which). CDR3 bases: TGTGCCAGCAGTGAATACCAGGGCTCCACAGATACGCAGTATTTT. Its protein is CASSEYQGSTDTQYF.